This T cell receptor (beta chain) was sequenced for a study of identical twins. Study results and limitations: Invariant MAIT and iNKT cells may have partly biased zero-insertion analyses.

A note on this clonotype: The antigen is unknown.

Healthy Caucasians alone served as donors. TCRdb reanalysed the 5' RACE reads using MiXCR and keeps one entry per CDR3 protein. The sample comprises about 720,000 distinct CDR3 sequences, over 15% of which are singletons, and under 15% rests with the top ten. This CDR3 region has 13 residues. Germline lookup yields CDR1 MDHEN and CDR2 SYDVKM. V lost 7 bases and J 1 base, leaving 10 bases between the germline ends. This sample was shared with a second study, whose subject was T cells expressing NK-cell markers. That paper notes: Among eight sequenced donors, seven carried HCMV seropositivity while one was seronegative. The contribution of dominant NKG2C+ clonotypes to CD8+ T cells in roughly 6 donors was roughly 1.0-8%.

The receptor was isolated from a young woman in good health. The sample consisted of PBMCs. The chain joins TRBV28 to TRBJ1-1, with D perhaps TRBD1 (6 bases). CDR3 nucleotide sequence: TGTGCCAGCAATCAACAGGGGAACACTGAAGCTTTCTTT. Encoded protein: CASNQQGNTEAFF.